The rows below give T cell receptor beta chains drawn from one sample of a study of T-cell memory formation after mild COVID-19. TCRdb called the 5' RACE reads again in MiXCR, with one record for every CDR3 protein. The table shows fewer than 650,000 distinct CDR3 sequences, with about a fifth occurring only once. Sequencing input: PBMCs or a T cell subset sorted from them (not recorded which). The receptors here all came from an adult woman who had mild COVID-19 (a few samples of this study predate the infection). Cell type and time point are not known. Each CDR3 is given with its conserved first and last residue. The D gene is left open where the match is weak. Size is stated for part of the rows, as once, few or many counts, or as a class when the clone is expanded.

v_gene	j_gene	abundance	d_gene	CDR3nt	CDR3aa
TRBV7-9	TRBJ2-3	.	.	TGTGCCAGCGGGGGGAACACAGATACGCAGTATTTT	CASGGNTDTQYF
TRBV27	TRBJ2-7	.	TRBD2	TGTGCCAGCAGTTTATCTGGACTAGCGGGAGTTTACGAGCAGTACTTC	CASSLSGLAGVYEQYF
TRBV5-1	TRBJ1-1	.	.	TGCGCCAGCAGCTTCCTGGTGGACACTGAAGCTTTCTTT	CASSFLVDTEAFF
TRBV3-1	TRBJ1-2	.	.	TGTGCCAGCAGCGATGTAGGGGCTCGTTCAGGCTACACCTTC	CASSDVGARSGYTF
TRBV9	TRBJ2-4	few	TRBD2	TGTGCCAGCAGCGTAGCTCACGGCGGCGGGAGGGACATTCAGTACTTC	CASSVAHGGGRDIQYF
TRBV7-9	TRBJ2-2	few	.	TGTGCCAGCAGCTTAGTTGCGACTATAAAGAACACCGGGGAGCTGTTTTTT	CASSLVATIKNTGELFF
TRBV30	TRBJ2-2	.	.	TGTGCCTGGATTACGGACGCGAGCCCCGGGGAGCTGTTTTTT	CAWITDASPGELFF
TRBV2	TRBJ2-3	few	.	TGTGCCAGCGGGTCAAGTTGGGATACGCAGTATTTT	CASGSSWDTQYF
TRBV20-1	TRBJ2-1	few	.	TGCAGTGCCTTACTACGGGTTGTTGTCGGTGAGCAGTTCTTC	CSALLRVVVGEQFF
TRBV5-4	TRBJ2-1	few	TRBD2	TGTGCCAGCAGCTCGCACGCCGGGACTAGCGGGAGGCGGGATGAGCAGTTCTTC	CASSSHAGTSGRRDEQFF